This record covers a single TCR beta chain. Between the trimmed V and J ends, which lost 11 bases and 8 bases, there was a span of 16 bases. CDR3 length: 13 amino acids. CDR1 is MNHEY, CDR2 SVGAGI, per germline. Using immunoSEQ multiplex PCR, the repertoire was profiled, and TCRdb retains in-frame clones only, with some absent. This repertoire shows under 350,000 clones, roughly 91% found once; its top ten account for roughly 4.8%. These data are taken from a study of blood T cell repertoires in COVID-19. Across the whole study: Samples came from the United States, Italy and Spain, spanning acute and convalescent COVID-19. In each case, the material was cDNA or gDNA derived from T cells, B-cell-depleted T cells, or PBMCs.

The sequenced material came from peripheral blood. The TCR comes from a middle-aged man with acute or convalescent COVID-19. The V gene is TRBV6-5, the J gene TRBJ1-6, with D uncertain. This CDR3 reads CAVRRRWDSPLHF. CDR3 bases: TGTGCCGTTCGGCGGAGGTGGGATTCACCCCTCCACTTT.